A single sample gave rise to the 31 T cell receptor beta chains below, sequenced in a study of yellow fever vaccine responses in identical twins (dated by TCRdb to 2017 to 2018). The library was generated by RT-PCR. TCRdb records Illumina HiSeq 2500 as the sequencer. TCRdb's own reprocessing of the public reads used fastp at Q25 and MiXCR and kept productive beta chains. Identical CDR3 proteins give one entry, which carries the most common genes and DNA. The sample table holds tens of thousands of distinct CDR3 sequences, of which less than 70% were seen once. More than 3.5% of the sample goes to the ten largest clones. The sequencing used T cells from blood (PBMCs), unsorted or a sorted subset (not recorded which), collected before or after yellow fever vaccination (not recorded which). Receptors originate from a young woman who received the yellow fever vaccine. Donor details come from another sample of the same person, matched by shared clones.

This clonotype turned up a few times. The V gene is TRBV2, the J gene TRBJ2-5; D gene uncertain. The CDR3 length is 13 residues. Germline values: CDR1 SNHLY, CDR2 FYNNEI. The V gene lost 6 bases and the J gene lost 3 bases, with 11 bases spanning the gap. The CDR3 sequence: CASRGLTEETQYF. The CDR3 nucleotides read TGTGCCAGCAGAGGTCTTACCGAAGAGACCCAGTACTTC. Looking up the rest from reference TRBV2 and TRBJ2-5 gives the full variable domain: EPEVTQTPSHQVTQMGQEVILRCVPISNHLYFYWYRQILGQKVEFLVSFYNNEISEKSEIFDDQFSVERPDGSNFTLKIRSTKLEDSAMYFCASRGLTEETQYFGPGTRLLVL.

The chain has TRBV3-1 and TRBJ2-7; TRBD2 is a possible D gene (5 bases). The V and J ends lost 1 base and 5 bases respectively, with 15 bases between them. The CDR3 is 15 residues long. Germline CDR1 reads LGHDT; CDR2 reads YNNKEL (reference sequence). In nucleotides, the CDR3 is TGTGCCAGCAGCCAAGGTTCGAGCGGTGGGAACGAGCAGTACTTC. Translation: CASSQGSSGGNEQYF.

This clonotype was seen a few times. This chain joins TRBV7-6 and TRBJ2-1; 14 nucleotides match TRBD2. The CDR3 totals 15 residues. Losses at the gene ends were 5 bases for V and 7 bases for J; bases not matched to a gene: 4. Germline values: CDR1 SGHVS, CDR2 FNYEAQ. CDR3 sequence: CASSLGLAGVNEQFF. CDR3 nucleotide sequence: TGTGCCAGCAGCCTGGGACTAGCGGGGGTGAATGAGCAGTTCTTC.

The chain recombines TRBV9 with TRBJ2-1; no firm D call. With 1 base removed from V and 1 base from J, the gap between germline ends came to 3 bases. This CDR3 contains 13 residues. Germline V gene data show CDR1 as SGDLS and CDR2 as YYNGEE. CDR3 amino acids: CASSVYSYNEQFF. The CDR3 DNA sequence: TGTGCCAGCAGCGTATATTCCTACAATGAGCAGTTCTTC.

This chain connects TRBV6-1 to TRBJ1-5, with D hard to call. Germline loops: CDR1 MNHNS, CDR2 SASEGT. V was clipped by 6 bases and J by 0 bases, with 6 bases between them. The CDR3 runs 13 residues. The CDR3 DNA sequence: TGTGCCAGCAGGGGGAATAGCAATCAGCCCCAGCATTTT. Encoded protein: CASRGNSNQPQHF.

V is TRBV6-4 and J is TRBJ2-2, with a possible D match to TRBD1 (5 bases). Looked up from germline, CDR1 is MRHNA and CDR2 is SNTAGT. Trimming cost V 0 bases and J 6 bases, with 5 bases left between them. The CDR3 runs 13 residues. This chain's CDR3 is CASSDSGAGELFF. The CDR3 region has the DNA TGTGCCAGCAGTGACTCAGGGGCCGGGGAGCTGTTTTTT.

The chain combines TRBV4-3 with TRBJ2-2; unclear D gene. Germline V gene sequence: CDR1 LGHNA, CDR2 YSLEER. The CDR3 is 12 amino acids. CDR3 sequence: CAAYANTGELFF. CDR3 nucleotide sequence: TGCGCTGCATACGCGAACACCGGGGAGCTGTTTTTT.

CDR3 protein: CSVVGGILTNEQFF. CDR3 DNA sequence: TGCAGCGTTGTGGGGGGGATACTAACCAATGAGCAGTTCTTC. The V and J genes are TRBV29-1 and TRBJ2-1, with 7 bases identical to TRBD2. Losses at the gene ends were 4 bases for V and 6 bases for J; bases not matched to a gene: 9. Germline lookup yields CDR1 SQVTM and CDR2 ANQGSEA. The CDR3 extends over 14 amino acids.

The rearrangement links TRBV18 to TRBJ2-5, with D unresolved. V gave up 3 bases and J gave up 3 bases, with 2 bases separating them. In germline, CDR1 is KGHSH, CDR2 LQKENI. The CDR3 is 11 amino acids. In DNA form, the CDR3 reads TGTGCCAGCTCACCGGAAGAGACCCAGTACTTC. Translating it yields CASSPEETQYF.

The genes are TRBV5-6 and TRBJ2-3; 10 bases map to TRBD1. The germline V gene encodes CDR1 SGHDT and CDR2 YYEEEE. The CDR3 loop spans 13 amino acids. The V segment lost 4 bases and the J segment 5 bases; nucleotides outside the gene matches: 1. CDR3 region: CASSGQGEDTQYF. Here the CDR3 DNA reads TGTGCCAGCAGCGGACAGGGGGAAGATACGCAGTATTTT.

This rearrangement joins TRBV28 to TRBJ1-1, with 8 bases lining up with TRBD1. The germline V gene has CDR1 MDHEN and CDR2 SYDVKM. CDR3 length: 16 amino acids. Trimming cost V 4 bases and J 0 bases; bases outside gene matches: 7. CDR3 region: CASSSTGGMVNTEAFF. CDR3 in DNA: TGTGCCAGCAGTTCAACAGGGGGAATGGTGAACACTGAAGCTTTCTTT.

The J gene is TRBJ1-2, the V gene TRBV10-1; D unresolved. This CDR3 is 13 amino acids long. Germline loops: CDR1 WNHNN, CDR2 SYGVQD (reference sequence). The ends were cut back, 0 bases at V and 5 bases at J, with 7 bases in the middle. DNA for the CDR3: TGCGCCAGCAGTGAGTCGTGGGGTTATGGCTACACCTTC. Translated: CASSESWGYGYTF.

This CDR3 reads CATSTGRQQETQYF. In nucleotides, the CDR3 is TGTGCCACCAGCACGGGACGCCAACAAGAGACCCAGTACTTC. V and J are TRBV15 and TRBJ2-5, with D perhaps given as TRBD1 or TRBD2 (5 bases each). The CDR3 is 14 residues long. The V and J ends lost 4 bases and 2 bases respectively, with 11 bases between them. Germline-derived CDR1 and CDR2 are LNHNV and YYDKDF (reference sequence). Together with reference TRBV15 and TRBJ2-5, the CDR3 gives the full variable domain: DAMVIQNPRYQVTQFGKPVTLSCSQTLNHNVMYWYQQKSSQAPKLLFHYYDKDFNNEADTPDNFQSRRPNTSFCFLDIRSPGLGDTAMYLCATSTGRQQETQYFGPGTRLLVL.

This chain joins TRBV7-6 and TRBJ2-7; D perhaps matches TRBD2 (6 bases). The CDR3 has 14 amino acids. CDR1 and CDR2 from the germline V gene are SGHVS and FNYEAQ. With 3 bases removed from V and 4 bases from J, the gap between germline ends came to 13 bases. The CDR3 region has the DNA TGTGCCAGCAGCTTGCAAAGAGCGGGTTACGAGCAGTACTTC. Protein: CASSLQRAGYEQYF.

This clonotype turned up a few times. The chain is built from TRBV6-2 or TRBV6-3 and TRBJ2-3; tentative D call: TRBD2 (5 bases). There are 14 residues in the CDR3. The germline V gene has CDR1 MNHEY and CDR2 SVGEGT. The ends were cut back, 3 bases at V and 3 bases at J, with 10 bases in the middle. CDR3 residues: CASSYLRETDTQYF. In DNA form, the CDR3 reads TGTGCCAGCAGTTATTTGAGGGAAACAGATACGCAGTATTTT.

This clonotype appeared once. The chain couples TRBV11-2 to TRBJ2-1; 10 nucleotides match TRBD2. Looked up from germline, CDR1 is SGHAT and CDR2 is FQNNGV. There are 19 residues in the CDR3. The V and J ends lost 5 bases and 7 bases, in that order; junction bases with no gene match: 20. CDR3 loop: CASSHIIWLAGDLGNEQFF. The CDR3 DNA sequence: TGTGCCAGCAGCCACATTATTTGGCTAGCGGGAGATTTGGGAAATGAGCAGTTCTTC.

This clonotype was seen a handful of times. CDR3 in DNA: TGCGCCAGCAGCACCCGACAGTCTAGCACAGATACGCAGTATTTT. Translating gives CASSTRQSSTDTQYF. The chain is built from TRBV4-1 and TRBJ2-3; D is possibly TRBD1 (5 bases). The CDR3 contains 15 residues. V lost 5 bases and J 0 bases, leaving 12 bases between the germline ends. Germline loops: CDR1 MGHRA, CDR2 YSYEKL.

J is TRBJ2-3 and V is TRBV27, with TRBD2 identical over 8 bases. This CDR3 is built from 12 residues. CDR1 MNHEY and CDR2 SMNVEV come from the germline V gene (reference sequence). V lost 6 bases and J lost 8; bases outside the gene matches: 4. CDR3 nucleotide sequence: TGTGCCAGCAGACAGGGACTAGGTACGCAGTATTTT. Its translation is CASRQGLGTQYF.

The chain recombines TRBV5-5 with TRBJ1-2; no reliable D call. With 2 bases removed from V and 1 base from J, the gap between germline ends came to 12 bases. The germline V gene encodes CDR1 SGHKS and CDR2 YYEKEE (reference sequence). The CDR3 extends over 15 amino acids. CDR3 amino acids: CASSFVASYNYGYTF. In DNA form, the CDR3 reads TGTGCCAGCAGCTTCGTCGCCAGCTATAACTATGGCTACACCTTC.

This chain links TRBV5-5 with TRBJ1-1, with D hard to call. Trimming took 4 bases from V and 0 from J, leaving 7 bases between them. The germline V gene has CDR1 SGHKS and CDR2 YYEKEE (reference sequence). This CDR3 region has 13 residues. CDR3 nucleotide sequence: TGTGCCAGCAGCCTACGGGTGAACACTGAAGCTTTCTTT. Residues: CASSLRVNTEAFF. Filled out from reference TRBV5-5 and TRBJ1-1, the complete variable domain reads DAGVTQSPTHLIKTRGQQVTLRCSPISGHKSVSWYQQVLGQGPQFIFQYYEKEERGRGNFPDRFSARQFPNYSSELNVNALLLGDSALYLCASSLRVNTEAFFGQGTRLTVV.

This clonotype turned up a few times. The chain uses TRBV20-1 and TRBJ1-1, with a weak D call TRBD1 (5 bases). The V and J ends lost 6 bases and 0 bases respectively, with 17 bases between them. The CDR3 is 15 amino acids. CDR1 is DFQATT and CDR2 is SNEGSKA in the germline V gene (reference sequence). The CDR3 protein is CSASPGTHMNTEAFF. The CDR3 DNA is TGCAGTGCGTCCCCCGGGACTCACATGAACACTGAAGCTTTCTTT.

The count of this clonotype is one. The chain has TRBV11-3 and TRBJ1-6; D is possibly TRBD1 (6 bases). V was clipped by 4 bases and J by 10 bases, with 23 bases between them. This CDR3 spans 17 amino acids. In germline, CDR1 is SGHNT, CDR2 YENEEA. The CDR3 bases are TGTGCCAGCAGCTCCCGGACAGTATCGGGTTCGGGGTCACCCCTCCACTTT. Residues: CASSSRTVSGSGSPLHF.

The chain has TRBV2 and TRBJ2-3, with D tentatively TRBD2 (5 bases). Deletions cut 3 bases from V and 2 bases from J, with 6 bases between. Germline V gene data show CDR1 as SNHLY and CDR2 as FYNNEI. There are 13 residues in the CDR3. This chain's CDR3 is CASSDGDTDTQYF. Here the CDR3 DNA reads TGTGCCAGCAGTGACGGGGACACAGATACGCAGTATTTT.

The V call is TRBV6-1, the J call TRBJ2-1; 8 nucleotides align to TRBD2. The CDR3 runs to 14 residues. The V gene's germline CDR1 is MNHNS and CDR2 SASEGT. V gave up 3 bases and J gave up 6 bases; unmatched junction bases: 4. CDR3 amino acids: CASSEGSGANEQFF. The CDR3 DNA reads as TGTGCCAGCAGTGAGGGTAGCGGGGCCAATGAGCAGTTCTTC.

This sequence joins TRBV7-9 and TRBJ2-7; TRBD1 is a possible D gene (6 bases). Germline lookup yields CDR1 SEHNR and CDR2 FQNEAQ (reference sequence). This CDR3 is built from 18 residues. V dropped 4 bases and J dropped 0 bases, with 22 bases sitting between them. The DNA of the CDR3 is TGTGCCAGCAGCTCCGAACATACGCAGGACAGCTTCTCCTACGAGCAGTACTTC. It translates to CASSSEHTQDSFSYEQYF.

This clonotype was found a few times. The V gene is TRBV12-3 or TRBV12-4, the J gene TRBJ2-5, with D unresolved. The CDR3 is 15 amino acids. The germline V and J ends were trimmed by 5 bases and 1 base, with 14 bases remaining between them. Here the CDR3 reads CASSPPNWFQETQYF. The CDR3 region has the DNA TGTGCCAGCAGTCCCCCTAATTGGTTCCAAGAGACCCAGTACTTC.

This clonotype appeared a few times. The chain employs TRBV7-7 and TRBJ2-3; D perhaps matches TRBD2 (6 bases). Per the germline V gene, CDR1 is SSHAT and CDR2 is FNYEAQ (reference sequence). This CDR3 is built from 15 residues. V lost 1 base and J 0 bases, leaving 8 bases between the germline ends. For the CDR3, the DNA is TGTGCCAGCAGCTTAGGTAGCGGAAGCACAGATACGCAGTATTTT. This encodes CASSLGSGSTDTQYF.

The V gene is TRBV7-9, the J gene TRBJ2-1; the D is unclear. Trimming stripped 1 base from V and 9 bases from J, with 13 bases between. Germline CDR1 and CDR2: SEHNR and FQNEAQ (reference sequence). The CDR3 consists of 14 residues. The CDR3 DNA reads TGTGCCAGCAGCTTAGGCGGTTCTTCCGGTGAGCAGTTCTTC. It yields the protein CASSLGGSSGEQFF.

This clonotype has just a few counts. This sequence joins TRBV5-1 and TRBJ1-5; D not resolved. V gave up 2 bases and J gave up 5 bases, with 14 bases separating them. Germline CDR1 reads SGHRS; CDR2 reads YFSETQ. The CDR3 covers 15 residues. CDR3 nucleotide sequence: TGCGCCAGCAGCTTTGTCGGTGGCAAGGATCAGCCCCAGCATTTT. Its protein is CASSFVGGKDQPQHF. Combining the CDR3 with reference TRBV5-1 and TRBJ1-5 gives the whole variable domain KAGVTQTPRYLIKTRGQQVTLSCSPISGHRSVSWYQQTPGQGLQFLFEYFSETQRNKGNFPGRFSGRQFSNSRSEMNVSTLELGDSALYLCASSFVGGKDQPQHFGDGTRLSIL.

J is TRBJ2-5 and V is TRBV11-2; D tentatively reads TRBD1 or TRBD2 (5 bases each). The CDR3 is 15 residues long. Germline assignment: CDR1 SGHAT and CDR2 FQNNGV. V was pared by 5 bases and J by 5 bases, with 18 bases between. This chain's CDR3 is CASSVSRASRETQYF. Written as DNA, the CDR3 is TGTGCCAGCAGCGTCTCCAGGGCTAGCCGGGAGACCCAGTACTTC.

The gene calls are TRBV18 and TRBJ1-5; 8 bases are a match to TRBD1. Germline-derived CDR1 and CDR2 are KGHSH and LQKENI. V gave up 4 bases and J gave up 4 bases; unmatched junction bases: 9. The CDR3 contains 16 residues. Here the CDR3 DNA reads TGTGCCAGCTCACGCACGGACAGGGAAAGGAATCAGCCCCAGCATTTT. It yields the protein CASSRTDRERNQPQHF.